The next 15 T cell receptor beta chains were all read from a single sample in a study of cytomegalovirus exposure and HLA in healthy donors (dated by TCRdb to the late 2010s). Library generation was performed with the immunoSEQ multiplex PCR assay. The multiplex PCR relied on a mix of 60 forward primers for TCR Vbeta segments and 13 reverse primers for TCR Jbeta segments. In TCRdb, the immuneACCESS table is reduced to in-frame sequences with V and J assigned. These tables do not hold every clone; where another copy was compared, an unresolved V gene accounts for under half, and the others remain unexplained. Counted in this sample were around 150,000 clones; 68% of them appeared once. Approximately 1.3% of the sample rests with the top ten. Sequenced sample: PBMCs. Every receptor here comes from a man in his fifties in good health and CMV-seronegative.

This clone occurred once. V is TRBV6-5 and J is TRBJ2-1; 9 bases fit TRBD1. The CDR3 sequence is 15 residues long. Unmatched junction bases numbered 10, after V lost 4 bases and J lost 9 bases. Germline V gene lookup returns CDR1 MNHEY and CDR2 SVGAGI. CDR3: CASSWSGTGIGEQFF. CDR3 coding DNA: TGTGCCAGCAGTTGGTCAGGGACAGGGATAGGTGAGCAGTTCTTC.

The gene calls are TRBV5-6 and TRBJ2-2; 10 bases match TRBD1. The CDR3 length is 15 residues. V gave up 3 bases and J gave up 5 bases; unmatched junction bases: 4. From germline, CDR1 is SGHDT and CDR2 YYEEEE. CDR3 DNA sequence: TGTGCCAGCAGCTCGGACAGGGGGGCTACCGGGGAGCTGTTTTTT. Its protein is CASSSDRGATGELFF.

This clone was detected only a few times. CDR3 sequence (DNA): TGTGCCAGCAGCGCGGTGTCGAACACCGGGGAGCTGTTTTTT. Translated: CASSAVSNTGELFF. The V call is TRBV9, the J call TRBJ2-2; D uncertain. Trimming stripped 3 bases from V and 0 bases from J, with 6 bases between. CDR1 is SGDLS and CDR2 is YYNGEE in the germline V gene. CDR3 length: 14 amino acids.

There are a few counts of this clone. CDR3 amino acids: CASSLAATGGNGYTF. The CDR3 nucleotides read TGTGCCAGCAGCTTAGCCGCGACAGGGGGCAATGGCTACACCTTC. V is TRBV7-9 and J is TRBJ1-2; TRBD1 agrees at 10 bases. The CDR3 sequence is 15 residues long. Germline values: CDR1 SEHNR, CDR2 FQNEAQ (reference sequence). The junction had 4 bases not matched to a gene; V was cut back by 0 bases and J by 6 bases.

V and J are TRBV29-1 and TRBJ1-4, with TRBD1 identical over 11 bases. Trimming cost V 5 bases and J 7 bases; bases outside gene matches: 6. This CDR3 region has 14 residues. Germline V gives CDR1 SQVTM, CDR2 ANQGSEA. The CDR3 DNA follows: TGCAGCGTTAAAAAGGGGACAGGGGGTGAAAAACTGTTTTTT. This codes for CSVKKGTGGEKLFF.

This clone occurred a few times. The chain recombines TRBV5-1 with TRBJ2-5, with a tentative D call TRBD1 (6 bases). The CDR3 runs to 16 residues. The germline V and J ends were trimmed by 4 bases and 5 bases, with 21 bases remaining between them. CDR1 SGHRS and CDR2 YFSETQ come from the germline V gene. DNA for the CDR3: TGCGCCAGCAGCACCGGCGCACTACAGGGTTCGGAGACCCAGTACTTC. It translates to CASSTGALQGSETQYF. The variable domain in full, completed from reference TRBV5-1 and TRBJ2-5, reads KAGVTQTPRYLIKTRGQQVTLSCSPISGHRSVSWYQQTPGQGLQFLFEYFSETQRNKGNFPGRFSGRQFSNSRSEMNVSTLELGDSALYLCASSTGALQGSETQYFGPGTRLLVL.

This sequence joins TRBV6-5 and TRBJ2-7; the D gene is possibly TRBD2 (5 bases). Germline lookup yields CDR1 MNHEY and CDR2 SVGAGI. V shed 2 bases and J shed 0 bases, with 11 bases lying between them. CDR3 length equals 15 residues. CDR3 nucleotides: TGTGCCAGCAGTTACACTGGACTGGGCTCCTACGAGCAGTACTTC. Translating gives CASSYTGLGSYEQYF.

This chain joins TRBV2 and TRBJ2-5; TRBD1 agrees at 7 bases. The CDR3 is 14 residues long. V was clipped by 1 base and J by 7 bases; unmatched bases: 6. The germline CDR1 and CDR2 sequences are SNHLY and FYNNEI. CDR3 sequence: CASSEGWQGVTQYF. As DNA, the CDR3 is TGTGCCAGCAGTGAAGGCTGGCAGGGGGTGACCCAGTACTTC. Based on the CDR3 plus reference TRBV2 and TRBJ2-5, the full variable domain is EPEVTQTPSHQVTQMGQEVILRCVPISNHLYFYWYRQILGQKVEFLVSFYNNEISEKSEIFDDQFSVERPDGSNFTLKIRSTKLEDSAMYFCASSEGWQGVTQYFGPGTRLLVL.

A single count supports this clone. One junction end does not reproduce the germline sequence, and a read error may be involved. CDR3 loop: CASSPWTATNTPLHF. CDR3 nucleotide sequence: TGCGCCAGCAGCCCGTGGACTGCCACTAATACACCCCTCCACTTT. The chain combines TRBV5-1 with TRBJ1-6; D uncertain. The CDR3 totals 15 residues. Germline CDR1 SGHRS, CDR2 YFSETQ.

V and J are TRBV5-6 and TRBJ1-1; D gene unclear. V dropped 3 bases and J dropped 0 bases, with 15 bases sitting between them. The CDR3 covers 16 residues. Looked up from germline, CDR1 is SGHDT and CDR2 is YYEEEE. The DNA of the CDR3 is TGTGCCAGCAGCTGGACTGGGTCCACCCTGAACACTGAAGCTTTCTTT. Protein: CASSWTGSTLNTEAFF.

Only a few counts were recorded for this clone. V usage is TRBV2 and J usage is TRBJ2-5; D may be TRBD1 (5 bases). V was clipped by 3 bases and J by 0 bases, with 11 bases between them. The CDR3 runs to 15 residues. Germline CDR1 SNHLY, CDR2 FYNNEI. The DNA for the CDR3 is TGTGCCAGCAGTGAGACAGATTCGTACCAAGAGACCCAGTACTTC. It encodes CASSETDSYQETQYF.

The chain is built from TRBV28 and TRBJ1-1; 7 nucleotides line up with TRBD1. Germline V gene data show CDR1 as MDHEN and CDR2 as SYDVKM. This CDR3 region has 15 residues. J gave up 1 base and V 6 bases, and 8 bases lay outside the gene matches. CDR3: CASSSPTGQNTEAFF. CDR3 coding DNA: TGTGCCAGCAGCTCCCCGACAGGGCAGAACACTGAAGCTTTCTTT.

The rearrangement joins TRBV7-9 to TRBJ1-2; 8 positions agree with TRBD1. CDR3 length equals 14 residues. Trimming took 3 bases from V and 4 from J; bases not matched to a gene: 4. CDR1 and CDR2 from the germline V gene are SEHNR and FQNEAQ (reference sequence). The CDR3 DNA sequence: TGTGCCAGCAGCTTCCCCGGACAGGGCTATGGCTACACCTTC. Protein sequence: CASSFPGQGYGYTF.

This clone was seen a few times. For the CDR3, the DNA is TGTGCCAGCAGTGAGGTCCGGGACAGGGCGCTTTCTGGGGCCAACGTCCTGACTTTC. It yields the protein CASSEVRDRALSGANVLTF. The gene calls are TRBV2 and TRBJ2-6; TRBD1 matches 9 bases. Germline V gene data show CDR1 as SNHLY and CDR2 as FYNNEI. V trimming: 3 bases; J trimming: 1 base; junction bases outside the gene matches: 10. The CDR3 is made up of 19 amino acids.

V is TRBV6-1 and J is TRBJ2-3; 7 nucleotides agree with TRBD2. The ends lost 2 bases at V and 4 bases at J; junction bases unmatched: 3. The CDR3 covers 14 residues. CDR1 and CDR2 from the germline V gene are MNHNS and SASEGT. The CDR3 coding sequence is TGTGCCAGCAGTGAACCAGGGAGGGCAGATACGCAGTATTTT. Its protein product is CASSEPGRADTQYF.